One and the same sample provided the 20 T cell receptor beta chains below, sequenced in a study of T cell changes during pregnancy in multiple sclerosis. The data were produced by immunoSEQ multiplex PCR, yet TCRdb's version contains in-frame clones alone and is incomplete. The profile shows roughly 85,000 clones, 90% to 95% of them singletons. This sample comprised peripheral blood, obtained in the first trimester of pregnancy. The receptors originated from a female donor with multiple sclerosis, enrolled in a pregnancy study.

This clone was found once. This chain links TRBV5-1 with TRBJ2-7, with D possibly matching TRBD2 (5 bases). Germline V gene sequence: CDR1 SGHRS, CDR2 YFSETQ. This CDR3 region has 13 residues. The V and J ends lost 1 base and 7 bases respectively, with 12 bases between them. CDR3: CASSLRGRTEQYF. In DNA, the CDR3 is TGCGCCAGCAGCTTGCGAGGACGGACTGAGCAGTACTTC.

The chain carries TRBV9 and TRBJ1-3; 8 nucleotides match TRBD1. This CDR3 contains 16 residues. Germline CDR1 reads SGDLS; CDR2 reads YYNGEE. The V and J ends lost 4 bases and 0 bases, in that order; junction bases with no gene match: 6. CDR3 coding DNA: TGTGCCAGCAGCCCGCGGACAGGGAACTCTGGAAACACCATATATTTT. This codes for CASSPRTGNSGNTIYF.

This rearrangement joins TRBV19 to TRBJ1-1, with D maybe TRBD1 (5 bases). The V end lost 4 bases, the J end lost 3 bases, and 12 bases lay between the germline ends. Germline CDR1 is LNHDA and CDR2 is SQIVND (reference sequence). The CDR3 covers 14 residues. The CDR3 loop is CASSKWGGDTEAFF. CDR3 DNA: TGTGCCAGTAGTAAGTGGGGAGGGGACACTGAAGCTTTCTTT.

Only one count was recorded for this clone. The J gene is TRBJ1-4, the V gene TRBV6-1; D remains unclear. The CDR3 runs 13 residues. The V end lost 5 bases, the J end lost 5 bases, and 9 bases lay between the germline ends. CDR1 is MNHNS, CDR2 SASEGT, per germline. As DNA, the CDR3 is TGTGCCAGCAGTCCTCGGTACAATGAAAAACTGTTTTTT. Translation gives CASSPRYNEKLFF.

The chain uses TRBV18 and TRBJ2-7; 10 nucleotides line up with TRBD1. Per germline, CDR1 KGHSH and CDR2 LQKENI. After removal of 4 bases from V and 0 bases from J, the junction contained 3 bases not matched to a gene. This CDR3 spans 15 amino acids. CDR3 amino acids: CASSLGQGGSYEQYF. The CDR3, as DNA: TGTGCCAGCTCACTAGGACAGGGGGGCTCCTACGAGCAGTACTTC.

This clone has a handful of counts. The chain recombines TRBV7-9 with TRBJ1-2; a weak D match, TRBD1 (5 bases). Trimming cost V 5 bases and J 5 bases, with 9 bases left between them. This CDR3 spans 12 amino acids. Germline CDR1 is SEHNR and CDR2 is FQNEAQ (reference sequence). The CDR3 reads CASSTDRYGYTF. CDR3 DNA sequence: TGTGCCAGCAGCACCGACAGATATGGCTACACCTTC. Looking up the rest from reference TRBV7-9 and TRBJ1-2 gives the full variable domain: DTGVSQNPRHKITKRGQNVTFRCDPISEHNRLYWYRQTLGQGPEFLTYFQNEAQLEKSRLLSDRFSAERPKGSFSTLEIQRTEQGDSAMYLCASSTDRYGYTFGSGTRLTVV.

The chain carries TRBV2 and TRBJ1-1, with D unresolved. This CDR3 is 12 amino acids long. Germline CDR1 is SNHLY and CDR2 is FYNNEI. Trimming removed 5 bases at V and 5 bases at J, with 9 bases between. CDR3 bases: TGTGCCAGCAGTTTTTTTGAGACTGAAGCTTTCTTT. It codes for CASSFFETEAFF.

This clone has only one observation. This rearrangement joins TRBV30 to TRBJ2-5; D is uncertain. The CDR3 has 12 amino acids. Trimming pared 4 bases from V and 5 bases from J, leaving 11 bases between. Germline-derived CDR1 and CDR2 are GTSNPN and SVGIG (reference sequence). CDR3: CAWIPLRETQYF. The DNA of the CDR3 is TGTGCCTGGATTCCTCTCCGGGAGACCCAGTACTTC.

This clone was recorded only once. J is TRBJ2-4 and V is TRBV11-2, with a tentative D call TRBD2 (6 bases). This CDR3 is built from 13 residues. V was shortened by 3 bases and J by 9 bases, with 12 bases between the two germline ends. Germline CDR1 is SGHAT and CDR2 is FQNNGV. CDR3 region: CASSFSAGSIQYF. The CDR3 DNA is TGTGCCAGCAGCTTCAGCGCGGGGTCCATTCAGTACTTC.

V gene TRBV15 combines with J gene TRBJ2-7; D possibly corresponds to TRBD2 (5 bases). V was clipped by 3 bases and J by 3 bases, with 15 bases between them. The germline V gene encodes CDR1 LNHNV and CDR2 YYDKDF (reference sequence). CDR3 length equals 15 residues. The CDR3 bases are TGTGCCACCAGCAGGAACAAGGACCGGGGCTACGAGCAGTACTTC. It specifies CATSRNKDRGYEQYF.

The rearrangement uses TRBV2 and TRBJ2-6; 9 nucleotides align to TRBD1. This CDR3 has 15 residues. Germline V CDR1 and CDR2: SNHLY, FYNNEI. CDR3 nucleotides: TGTGCAAAACAGGGGGCCGACTCTGGGGCCAACGTCCTGACTTTC. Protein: CAKQGADSGANVLTF.

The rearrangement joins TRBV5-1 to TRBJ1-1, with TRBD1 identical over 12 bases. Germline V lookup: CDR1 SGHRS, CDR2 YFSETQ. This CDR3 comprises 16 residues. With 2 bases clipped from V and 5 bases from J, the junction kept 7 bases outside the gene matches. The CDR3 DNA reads TGCGCCAGCAGCTTATCCGGGACAGGGGGCAGTACTGAAGCTTTCTTT. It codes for CASSLSGTGGSTEAFF. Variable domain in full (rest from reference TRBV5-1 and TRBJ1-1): KAGVTQTPRYLIKTRGQQVTLSCSPISGHRSVSWYQQTPGQGLQFLFEYFSETQRNKGNFPGRFSGRQFSNSRSEMNVSTLELGDSALYLCASSLSGTGGSTEAFFGQGTRLTVV.

This chain's CDR3 is CASSKSTGSTPLHF. The CDR3 region has the DNA TGTGCCAGTAGTAAATCGACAGGTAGTACGCCCCTCCACTTT. This chain connects TRBV19 to TRBJ1-6; a weak D match, TRBD1 (6 bases). Germline CDR1 and CDR2: LNHDA and SQIVND (reference sequence). Between the trimmed V and J ends, which lost 4 bases and 13 bases, there was a span of 17 bases. This CDR3 has 14 amino acids.

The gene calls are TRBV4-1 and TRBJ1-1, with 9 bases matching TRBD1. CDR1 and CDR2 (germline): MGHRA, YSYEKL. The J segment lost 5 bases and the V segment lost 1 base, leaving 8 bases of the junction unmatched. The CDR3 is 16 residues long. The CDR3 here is CASSQVGTGQRTEAFF. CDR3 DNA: TGCGCCAGCAGCCAAGTGGGGACAGGGCAGAGGACTGAAGCTTTCTTT.

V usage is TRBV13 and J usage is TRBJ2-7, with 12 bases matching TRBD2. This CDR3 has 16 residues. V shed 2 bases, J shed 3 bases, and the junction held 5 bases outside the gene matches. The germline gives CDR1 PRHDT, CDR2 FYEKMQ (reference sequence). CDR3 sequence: CASSLNGLAGNYEQYF. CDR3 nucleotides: TGTGCCAGCAGCTTAAATGGACTAGCGGGGAACTACGAGCAGTACTTC.

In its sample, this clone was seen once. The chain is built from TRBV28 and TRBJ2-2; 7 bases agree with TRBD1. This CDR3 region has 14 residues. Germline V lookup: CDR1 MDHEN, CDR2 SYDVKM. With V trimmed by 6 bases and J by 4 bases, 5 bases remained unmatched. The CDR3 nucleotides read TGTGCCAGCAGACCCGGGACAGTCACCGGGGAGCTGTTTTTT. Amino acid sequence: CASRPGTVTGELFF.

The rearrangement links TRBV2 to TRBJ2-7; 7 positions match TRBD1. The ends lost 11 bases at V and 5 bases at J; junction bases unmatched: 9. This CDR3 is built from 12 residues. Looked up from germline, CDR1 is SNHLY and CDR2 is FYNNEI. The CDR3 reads CAGREGGNEQYF. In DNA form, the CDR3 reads TGTGCCGGTAGGGAAGGGGGCAACGAGCAGTACTTC. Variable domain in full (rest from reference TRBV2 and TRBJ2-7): EPEVTQTPSHQVTQMGQEVILRCVPISNHLYFYWYRQILGQKVEFLVSFYNNEISEKSEIFDDQFSVERPDGSNFTLKIRSTKLEDSAMYFCAGREGGNEQYFGPGTRLTVT.

The chain's CDR3 is CASISGTGANVLTF. The CDR3 nucleotides read TGTGCCAGCATAAGTGGGACAGGGGCCAACGTCCTGACTTTC. The chain employs TRBV2 and TRBJ2-6; tentatively, D is TRBD1 (6 bases). CDR1 is SNHLY, CDR2 FYNNEI, per germline. The CDR3 has 14 residues. Trimming took 7 bases from V and 4 from J, leaving 11 bases between them.

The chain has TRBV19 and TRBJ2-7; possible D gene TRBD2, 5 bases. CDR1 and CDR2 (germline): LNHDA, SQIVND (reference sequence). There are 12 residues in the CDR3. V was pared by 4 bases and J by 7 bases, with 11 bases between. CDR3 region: CASSNEGWEQYF. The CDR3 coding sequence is TGTGCCAGTAGTAATGAGGGTTGGGAGCAGTACTTC. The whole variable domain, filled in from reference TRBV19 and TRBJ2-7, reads DGGITQSPKYLFRKEGQNVTLSCEQNLNHDAMYWYRQDPGQGLRLIYYSQIVNDFQKGDIAEGYSVSREKKESFPLTVTSAQKNPTAFYLCASSNEGWEQYFGPGTRLTVT.

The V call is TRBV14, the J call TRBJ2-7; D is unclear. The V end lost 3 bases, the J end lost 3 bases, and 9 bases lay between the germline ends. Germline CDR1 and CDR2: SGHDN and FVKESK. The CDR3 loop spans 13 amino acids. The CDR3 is CASSHSGVYEQYF. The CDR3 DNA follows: TGTGCCAGCAGCCACTCCGGAGTCTACGAGCAGTACTTC.